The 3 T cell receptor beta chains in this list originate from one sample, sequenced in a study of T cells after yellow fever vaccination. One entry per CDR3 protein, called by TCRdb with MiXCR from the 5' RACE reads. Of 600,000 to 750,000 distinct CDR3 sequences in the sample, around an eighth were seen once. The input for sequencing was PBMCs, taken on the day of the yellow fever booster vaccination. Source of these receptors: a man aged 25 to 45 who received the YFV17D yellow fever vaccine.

CDR3 DNA: TGCGCCAGCAGCTTGGTCGGACAGGAAAATTCACCCCTCCACTTT. Protein: CASSLVGQENSPLHF. The chain links TRBV5-1 to TRBJ1-6, with TRBD1 matching over 7 bases. Germline V lookup: CDR1 SGHRS, CDR2 YFSETQ. This CDR3 spans 15 amino acids. Trimming took 0 bases from V and 7 from J; bases not matched to a gene: 4.

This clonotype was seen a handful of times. The CDR3 bases are TGTGCCAGCAGCAAAGGAACTTGGTGTGGCTACGAGCAGTACTTC. This gives the protein CASSKGTWCGYEQYF. This chain joins TRBV21-1 and TRBJ2-7. TRBV21-1 corresponds to a pseudogene. The CDR3 covers 15 residues.

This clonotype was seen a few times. The CDR3 DNA sequence: TGTGCCAGCAGCCCCAGCGGGCTAGCGGGAAGTTTTGGATTCTTC. This gives the protein CASSPSGLAGSFGFF. The chain links TRBV3-1 to TRBJ2-1; TRBD2 agrees at 9 bases. Germline CDR1 and CDR2: LGHDT and YNNKEL (reference sequence). After removal of 4 bases from V and 16 bases from J, the junction contained 17 bases not matched to a gene. The CDR3 consists of 15 residues.